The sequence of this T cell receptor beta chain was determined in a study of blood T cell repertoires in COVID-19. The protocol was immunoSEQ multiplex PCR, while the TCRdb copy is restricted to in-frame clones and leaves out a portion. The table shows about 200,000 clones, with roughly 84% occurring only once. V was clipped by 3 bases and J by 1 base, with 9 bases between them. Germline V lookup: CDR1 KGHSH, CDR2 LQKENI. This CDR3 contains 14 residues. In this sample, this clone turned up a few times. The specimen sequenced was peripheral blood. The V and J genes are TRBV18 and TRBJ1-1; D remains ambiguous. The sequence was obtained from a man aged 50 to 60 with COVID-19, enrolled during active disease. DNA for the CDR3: TGTGCCAGCTCACCGGGAGATTCGAACACTGAAGCTTTCTTT. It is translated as CASSPGDSNTEAFF.